The 22 T cell receptor beta chains below come from one sample, sequenced in a study of blood T cell repertoires in COVID-19. The repertoire was sequenced with immunoSEQ multiplex PCR; TCRdb's copy has only in-frame clones and lacks some. The repertoire holds approximately 240,000 clones, with 87% as singletons. The specimen was PBMCs or T cells enriched from blood (not recorded which). These receptors were collected from a woman younger than 45 with acute COVID-19.

This clone was picked up one time. J is TRBJ1-6 and V is TRBV27; possibly TRBD1 for D (5 bases). Germline V gives CDR1 MNHEY, CDR2 SMNVEV (reference sequence). The CDR3 totals 14 residues. Between the trimmed V and J ends, which lost 4 bases and 8 bases, there was a span of 12 bases. CDR3 sequence (DNA): TGTGCCAGCAGTTGGGGGGAGCGGGATTCACCCCTCCACTTT. It codes for CASSWGERDSPLHF.

Comments on this clone: This same CDR3 is encoded by further DNA sequences in the sample. The gene calls are TRBV2 and TRBJ1-3; D is unclear. This CDR3 is built from 12 residues. CDR1 is SNHLY, CDR2 FYNNEI, per germline. V was cut by 6 bases and J by 4 bases, with 7 bases left in between. The CDR3 DNA follows: TGTGCCAGCAGCCTCTCGGGAAACACCATATATTTT. Residues: CASSLSGNTIYF. The full variable domain, rest sourced from reference TRBV2 and TRBJ1-3, is EPEVTQTPSHQVTQMGQEVILRCVPISNHLYFYWYRQILGQKVEFLVSFYNNEISEKSEIFDDQFSVERPDGSNFTLKIRSTKLEDSAMYFCASSLSGNTIYFGEGSWLTVV.

DNA of the CDR3: TGTGCCAGTAGCCCCCGGGCCGGGATCCTTACCTACGAGCAGTACTTC. Its translation is CASSPRAGILTYEQYF. The rearrangement joins TRBV19 to TRBJ2-7; TRBD2 is a possible D gene (5 bases). Looked up from germline, CDR1 is LNHDA and CDR2 is SQIVND (reference sequence). The CDR3 sequence is 16 residues long. V was clipped by 6 bases and J by 2 bases, with 20 bases between them.

The gene calls are TRBV5-1 and TRBJ2-1, with 11 bases matching TRBD2. The CDR3 sequence is 17 residues long. V shed 4 bases, J shed 4 bases, and the junction held 10 bases outside the gene matches. Germline V lookup: CDR1 SGHRS, CDR2 YFSETQ. The CDR3 DNA reads TGCGCCAGCAGCCCAAAGACTAGCGGGGACGCTTACAATGAGCAGTTCTTC. This translates into CASSPKTSGDAYNEQFF.

The J gene is TRBJ2-7, the V gene TRBV30; D perhaps matches TRBD1 (5 bases). The CDR3 is 13 residues long. CDR1 is GTSNPN, CDR2 SVGIG, per germline (reference sequence). The ends were cut back, 4 bases at V and 3 bases at J, with 13 bases in the middle. Here the CDR3 DNA reads TGTGCCTGGACAGATCAGGGATTCTACGAGCAGTACTTC. Its protein product is CAWTDQGFYEQYF.

In DNA form, the CDR3 reads TGTGCCAGCAGTGAAATGGACTTTGGAAACACCATATATTTT. Amino acids: CASSEMDFGNTIYF. The chain carries TRBV25-1 and TRBJ1-3, with no clear D. The V and J ends lost 2 bases and 3 bases respectively, with 8 bases between them. The CDR3 is 14 residues long. Germline loops: CDR1 MGHDK, CDR2 SYGVNS. Filled out from reference TRBV25-1 and TRBJ1-3, the complete variable domain reads EADIYQTPRYLVIGTGKKITLECSQTMGHDKMYWYQQDPGMELHLIHYSYGVNSTEKGDLSSESTVSRIRTEHFPLTLESARPSHTSQYLCASSEMDFGNTIYFGEGSWLTVV.

This clone has a handful of counts. The V call is TRBV5-1, the J call TRBJ2-7; maybe TRBD1 (6 bases). The germline gives CDR1 SGHRS, CDR2 YFSETQ. V shed 0 bases and J shed 7 bases, with 14 bases lying between them. The CDR3 is made up of 14 amino acids. CDR3 amino acids: CASSLEQGASEQYF. The CDR3 DNA reads TGCGCCAGCAGCTTGGAACAGGGAGCCAGTGAGCAGTACTTC.

The chain couples TRBV19 to TRBJ1-1; 8 nucleotides match TRBD1. The V gene's germline CDR1 is LNHDA and CDR2 SQIVND (reference sequence). This CDR3 has 14 amino acids. V shed 6 bases, J shed 4 bases, and the junction held 7 bases outside the gene matches. Here the CDR3 reads CASRAGGPSTEAFF. As DNA, the CDR3 is TGTGCCAGTAGAGCAGGGGGCCCCAGCACTGAAGCTTTCTTT.

The V call is TRBV18, the J call TRBJ2-2; the D gene is possibly TRBD2 (6 bases). CDR3 length equals 16 residues. Germline V gives CDR1 KGHSH, CDR2 LQKENI. V dropped 3 bases and J dropped 0 bases, with 11 bases sitting between them. The CDR3 bases are TGTGCCAGCTCACCTAGCCGACTAGCGAACACCGGGGAGCTGTTTTTT. Protein sequence: CASSPSRLANTGELFF.

This chain uses TRBV3-1 (or the pseudogene TRBV3-2) with TRBJ2-7; D not resolved. Trimming removed 4 bases at V and 0 bases at J, with 7 bases between. Germline V gives CDR1 LGHDT, CDR2 YNNKEL (reference sequence). This CDR3 has 13 residues. The CDR3 DNA reads TGTGCCAGCAGCCGACACTCCTCCTACGAGCAGTACTTC. It translates to CASSRHSSYEQYF.

The rearrangement links TRBV7-3 to TRBJ2-3; D perhaps matches TRBD2 (5 bases). Deletions cut 2 bases from V and 0 bases from J, with 6 bases between. This CDR3 is built from 14 residues. Germline loops: CDR1 SGHTA, CDR2 FQGTGA. The CDR3, as DNA: TGTGCCAGCAGCTTAGGACTCAGCACAGATACGCAGTATTTT. Amino acid sequence: CASSLGLSTDTQYF.

The chain couples TRBV7-9 to TRBJ1-1; D unclear. The CDR3 runs 15 residues. The V end lost 5 bases, the J end lost 0 bases, and 13 bases lay between the germline ends. From germline, CDR1 is SEHNR and CDR2 FQNEAQ (reference sequence). Here the CDR3 reads CASSDIQAMNTEAFF. For the CDR3, the DNA is TGTGCCAGCAGCGATATCCAGGCGATGAACACTGAAGCTTTCTTT.

This chain joins TRBV11-3 and TRBJ2-3, with D perhaps TRBD2 (7 bases). This CDR3 is built from 16 residues. Between the trimmed V and J ends, which lost 4 bases and 4 bases, there was a span of 18 bases. The germline V gene encodes CDR1 SGHNT and CDR2 YENEEA. The CDR3 coding sequence is TGTGCCAGCAGCTCTGGGGGCGGGGGTAGACCAGATACGCAGTATTTT. It yields the protein CASSSGGGGRPDTQYF.

This chain joins TRBV6-1 and TRBJ2-2; 8 bases match TRBD2. Germline V gene data show CDR1 as MNHNS and CDR2 as SASEGT. This CDR3 region has 15 residues. The ends lost 2 bases at V and 7 bases at J; junction bases unmatched: 6. In nucleotides, the CDR3 is TGTGCCAGCAGTGAACTTAGCGGGGTGGGCGGGGAGCTGTTTTTT. This translates into CASSELSGVGGELFF.

J is TRBJ1-2 and V is TRBV9, with 8 bases matching TRBD1. The CDR3 sequence is 14 residues long. CDR1 is SGDLS and CDR2 is YYNGEE in the germline V gene. Unmatched junction bases numbered 4, after V lost 0 bases and J lost 6 bases. The DNA for the CDR3 is TGTGCCAGCAGCGTAGCAGGGGGCATCGATGGCTACACCTTC. It translates to CASSVAGGIDGYTF. Complete variable domain (other parts from reference TRBV9 and TRBJ1-2): DSGVTQTPKHLITATGQRVTLRCSPRSGDLSVYWYQQSLDQGLQFLIQYYNGEERAKGNILERFSAQQFPDLHSELNLSSLELGDSALYFCASSVAGGIDGYTFGSGTRLTVV.

This clone turned up a few times. The chain employs TRBV5-1 and TRBJ2-2; 7 nucleotides agree with TRBD1. Germline CDR1 and CDR2: SGHRS and YFSETQ. V lost 2 bases, J lost 4 bases, and 8 bases stayed unmatched. The CDR3 is 16 residues long. The CDR3 bases are TGCGCCAGCAGCTTACATCGGGACAGCTCCACCGGGGAGCTGTTTTTT. Protein: CASSLHRDSSTGELFF.

The chain recombines TRBV2 with TRBJ2-1; tentatively, D is TRBD1 (5 bases). This CDR3 is built from 16 residues. Germline CDR1 SNHLY, CDR2 FYNNEI. The ends were cut back, 5 bases at V and 2 bases at J, with 16 bases in the middle. CDR3 bases: TGTGCCAGCAGTCCCGAACTCAAAGGGGCCTACAATGAGCAGTTCTTC. Its translation is CASSPELKGAYNEQFF. Variable domain in full (rest from reference TRBV2 and TRBJ2-1): EPEVTQTPSHQVTQMGQEVILRCVPISNHLYFYWYRQILGQKVEFLVSFYNNEISEKSEIFDDQFSVERPDGSNFTLKIRSTKLEDSAMYFCASSPELKGAYNEQFFGPGTRLTVL.

The chain combines TRBV3-1 (or the pseudogene TRBV3-2) with TRBJ2-2; D is ambiguous. V was cut by 4 bases and J by 3 bases, with 6 bases left in between. CDR3 length: 13 residues. In germline, CDR1 is LGHDT, CDR2 YNNKEL (reference sequence). The CDR3: CASSLSDTGELFF. CDR3 sequence (DNA): TGTGCCAGCAGCCTCTCGGACACCGGGGAGCTGTTTTTT.

The gene calls are TRBV19 and TRBJ2-5; 9 nucleotides align to TRBD1. Germline loops: CDR1 LNHDA, CDR2 SQIVND (reference sequence). J was trimmed by 4 bases and V by 5 bases; bases with no gene match: 5. This CDR3 has 14 amino acids. CDR3 loop: CASSPKDRGETQYF. The CDR3 DNA is TGTGCCAGTAGTCCAAAGGACAGGGGAGAGACCCAGTACTTC.

The chain combines TRBV14 with TRBJ1-2; possibly TRBD1 for D (5 bases). The V and J ends lost 5 bases and 6 bases respectively, with 13 bases between them. Germline-derived CDR1 and CDR2 are SGHDN and FVKESK. The CDR3 has 13 residues. CDR3 nucleotide sequence: TGTGCCAGCAGCACCCGTCCGGGGGATGGCTACACCTTC. This gives the protein CASSTRPGDGYTF. Together with reference TRBV14 and TRBJ1-2, the CDR3 gives the full variable domain: EAGVTQFPSHSVIEKGQTVTLRCDPISGHDNLYWYRRVMGKEIKFLLHFVKESKQDESGMPNNRFLAERTGGTYSTLKVQPAELEDSGVYFCASSTRPGDGYTFGSGTRLTVV.

V usage is TRBV28 and J usage is TRBJ1-1, with TRBD1 identical over 9 bases. This CDR3 is 16 amino acids long. The trim removed 3 bases at V and 4 bases at J, leaving 9 bases unmatched. Germline assignment: CDR1 MDHEN and CDR2 SYDVKM. Written as DNA, the CDR3 is TGTGCCAGCAGTTTCGCGAAGGGGACAGGGAGCACTGAAGCTTTCTTT. Its translation: CASSFAKGTGSTEAFF.

The chain carries TRBV28 and TRBJ2-7, with a weak D call TRBD2 (5 bases). The CDR3 is made up of 19 amino acids. V lost 3 bases and J 2 bases, leaving 26 bases between the germline ends. Germline V gene data show CDR1 as MDHEN and CDR2 as SYDVKM. CDR3 sequence reads: CASSFFPWQEEVGTYEQYF. The CDR3 DNA reads TGTGCCAGCAGTTTTTTCCCCTGGCAGGAGGAGGTAGGGACCTACGAGCAGTACTTC.